These T cell receptor beta chains were read from a single sample in a study of control samples from healthy donors and cancer patients. The data were produced by immunoSEQ multiplex PCR, yet TCRdb's version contains in-frame clones alone and is incomplete. This table has roughly 120,000 clones, approximately 90% appearing once. Sequenced: blood. Source of these receptors: a woman aged 70-85 years in good health. The CDR3 runs from the conserved cysteine through the conserved F or W. A D gene is named only where the DNA matches it firmly.

TGCAGCGTCGCTCAGGGGGCTGGGGCCAACGTCCTGACTTTC CSVAQGAGANVLTF TRBJ2-6 TRBV29-1 TRBD1
TGTGCCAGCAGCGAGACTAGCGGGGGGGGTGAGCAGTTCTTC CASSETSGGGEQFF TRBJ2-1 TRBV9 TRBD2
TGTGCCAGCAGCCCAAGGGTGGGAGGGACAGATACGCAGTATTTT CASSPRVGGTDTQYF TRBJ2-3 TRBV5-4 TRBD2
TGTGCCAGTAGTATAGGTCAGGACAGGGTGCGGGACTATGGCTACACCTTC CASSIGQDRVRDYGYTF TRBJ1-2 TRBV19 TRBD1
TGTGCCAGCAGCGTAGGAGGGGCACACTATGGCTACACCTTC CASSVGGAHYGYTF TRBJ1-2 TRBV9 .
TGTGCCAGCAGCACCAGGGGAGAATACGCTGAAGCTTTCTTT CASSTRGEYAEAFF TRBJ1-1 TRBV5-4 .
TGTGCCAGCAGCGTAGTTGGGGGGGCCCGCACAGATACGCAGTATTTT CASSVVGGARTDTQYF TRBJ2-3 TRBV9 .
TGCGCCAGCAGCCAGACAGGGCTTAGCAATCAGCCCCAGCATTTT CASSQTGLSNQPQHF TRBJ1-5 TRBV10-2 TRBD1
TGTGCCAGCAGCTTAATGGGGGGCTGGGAGACCCAGTACTTC CASSLMGGWETQYF TRBJ2-5 TRBV7-2 .
TGTGCCACCAGCAGAGTTTGGCAGACCAACAATGAGCAGTTCTTC CATSRVWQTNNEQFF TRBJ2-1 TRBV15 .
TGTGCCAGCAGCCCCTCTATGGGTGAAGCTTTCTTT CASSPSMGEAFF TRBJ1-1 TRBV14 .
TGTGCCAGCAGCTTAATGAACACTGAAGCTTTCTTT CASSLMNTEAFF TRBJ1-1 TRBV11-2 .
TGCGCCAGCAGCCAAGAGTTAGCGGGGGCCTACAATGAGCAGTTCTTC CASSQELAGAYNEQFF TRBJ2-1 TRBV4-1 TRBD2
TGTGCCACCAGTGATTTGCAGTCCGGGGCGGGTGGGGAGACCCAGTACTTC CATSDLQSGAGGETQYF TRBJ2-5 TRBV24-1 .
TGTGCCAGCTCACCAAGTTTGCTCGGGGCCACAGATACGCAGTATTTT CASSPSLLGATDTQYF TRBJ2-3 TRBV18 .
TGTGCCAGCAGCCAAGGACACGGGAGTGAAGCTTTCTTT CASSQGHGSEAFF TRBJ1-1 TRBV7-8 .